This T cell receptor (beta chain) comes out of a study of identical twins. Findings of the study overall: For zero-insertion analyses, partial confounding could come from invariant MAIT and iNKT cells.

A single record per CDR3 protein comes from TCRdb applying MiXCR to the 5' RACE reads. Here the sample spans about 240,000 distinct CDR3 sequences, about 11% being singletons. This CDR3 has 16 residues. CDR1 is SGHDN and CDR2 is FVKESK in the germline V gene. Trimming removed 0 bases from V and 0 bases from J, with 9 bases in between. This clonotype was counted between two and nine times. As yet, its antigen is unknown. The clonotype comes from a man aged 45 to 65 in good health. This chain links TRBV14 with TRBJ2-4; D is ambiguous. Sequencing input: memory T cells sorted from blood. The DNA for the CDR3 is TGTGCCAGCAGCCAAGATTTTGCCGGAGCCAAAAACATTCAGTACTTC. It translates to CASSQDFAGAKNIQYF.